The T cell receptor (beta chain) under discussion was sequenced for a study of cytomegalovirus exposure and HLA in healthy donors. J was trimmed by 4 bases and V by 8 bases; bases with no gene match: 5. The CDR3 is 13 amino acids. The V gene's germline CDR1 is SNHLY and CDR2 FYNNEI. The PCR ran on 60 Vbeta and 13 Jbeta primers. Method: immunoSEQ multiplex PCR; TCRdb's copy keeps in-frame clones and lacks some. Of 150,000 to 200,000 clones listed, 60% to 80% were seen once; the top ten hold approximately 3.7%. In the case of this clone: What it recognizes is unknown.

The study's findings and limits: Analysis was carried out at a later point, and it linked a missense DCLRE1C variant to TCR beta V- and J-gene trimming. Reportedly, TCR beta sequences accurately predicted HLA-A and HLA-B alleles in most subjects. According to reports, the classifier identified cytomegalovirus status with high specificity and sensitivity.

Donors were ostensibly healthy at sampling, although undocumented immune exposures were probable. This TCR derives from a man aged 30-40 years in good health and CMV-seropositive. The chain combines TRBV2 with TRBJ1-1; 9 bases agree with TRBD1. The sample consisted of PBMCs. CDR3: CASGRQGGTEAFF. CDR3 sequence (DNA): TGTGCCAGCGGAAGACAGGGGGGCACTGAAGCTTTCTTT. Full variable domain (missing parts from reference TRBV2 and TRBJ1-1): EPEVTQTPSHQVTQMGQEVILRCVPISNHLYFYWYRQILGQKVEFLVSFYNNEISEKSEIFDDQFSVERPDGSNFTLKIRSTKLEDSAMYFCASGRQGGTEAFFGQGTRLTVV.